This T cell receptor beta chain was sequenced in a study of T cell responses to AZD1222 COVID-19 vaccine. Regarding the study as a whole: A rise in Spike-specific TCR breadth and depth followed two AZD1222 doses.

The CDR3 covers 12 residues. V lost 7 bases and J lost 0, with 6 bases in between. CDR1 is MDHEN and CDR2 is SYDVKM in the germline V gene. Sequenced by immunoSEQ multiplex PCR; TCRdb stores in-frame clones only, minus some. Seen here are roughly 97,000 clones, about 88% observed once, and the top ten hold about 2.8%. Of note for this clone: The antigen remains undetermined.

The chain is built from TRBV28 and TRBJ1-2, with D perhaps matching TRBD1 (5 bases). Here the sequenced sample was peripheral blood, taken on day 0 of AZD1222 vaccination. This TCR was recovered from an adult in good health. For the CDR3, the DNA is TGTGCCAGCAAGACAGCTAACTATGGCTACACCTTC. This gives the protein CASKTANYGYTF.